This paragraph covers one TCR beta chain sequence. The data derive from a study of blood T cell repertoires in COVID-19. About the study: Samples of COVID-19 (acute and convalescent) were obtained from the United States, Italy and Spain. PBMCs, B-cell-depleted T cells, or T cells provided the cDNA or gDNA that made up the material.

How the authors handled the data: The authors estimated nucleated cell counts from reference gene primer amplification. The assay was immunoSEQ multiplex PCR, and TCRdb's table has in-frame clones only and misses some. The V and J calls and the clone size are those of that table, but D and trimming were determined from the DNA. Among about 180,000 clones, approximately 79% were seen once, and the ten largest hold approximately 26%. The sequenced sample was peripheral blood. The clonotype was recovered from a woman between 70 and 85 years old with acute or convalescent COVID-19.

The CDR3 region is CASRGRQGRTDTQYF. CDR3 in DNA: TGCGCCAGCAGGGGAAGACAGGGCCGCACAGATACGCAGTATTTT. The chain joins TRBV4-1 to TRBJ2-3, with 7 bases identical to TRBD1. The length of the CDR3 is 15 residues. The junction had 7 bases not matched to a gene; V was cut back by 6 bases and J by 1 base. Germline CDR1 and CDR2: MGHRA and YSYEKL.